These 22 T cell receptor beta chains came from one sample sequenced in a study of cytomegalovirus exposure and HLA in healthy donors. Both 60 Vbeta primers and 13 Jbeta primers went into the PCR. Clones were read by immunoSEQ multiplex PCR, and TCRdb kept only the in-frame ones, dropping some. The sample carries around 150,000 clones, roughly 79% recorded once. Material for sequencing was PBMCs. These receptors were obtained from a woman between 45 and 65 years old in good health and CMV-seronegative.

V usage is TRBV7-6 and J usage is TRBJ1-6; D uncertain. The CDR3 loop spans 13 amino acids. Looked up from germline, CDR1 is SGHVS and CDR2 is FNYEAQ. V was clipped by 0 bases and J by 6 bases, with 3 bases between them. The CDR3 DNA reads TGTGCCAGCAGCTTAGCTCTTAATTCACCCCTCCACTTT. It yields the protein CASSLALNSPLHF.

The rearrangement uses TRBV7-2 and TRBJ1-5; unclear D gene. Germline V CDR1 and CDR2: SGHTA, FQGNSA. Trimming cost V 1 base and J 2 bases, with 9 bases left between them. CDR3 length equals 15 residues. DNA of the CDR3: TGTGCCAGCAGCTTAGGTGAGATTGGCAATCAGCCCCAGCATTTT. It yields the protein CASSLGEIGNQPQHF.

CDR3 DNA: TGCGCCAGCAGCGGACAGGGGGGTAATTCACCCCTCCACTTT. Translation: CASSGQGGNSPLHF. This chain joins TRBV5-1 and TRBJ1-6, with TRBD1 identical over 10 bases. This CDR3 has 14 amino acids. Looked up from germline, CDR1 is SGHRS and CDR2 is YFSETQ. Germline trimming cut 4 bases from V and 6 bases from J; bases unmatched to any gene: 1.

J is TRBJ2-7 and V is TRBV27; 11 nucleotides align to TRBD1. V trimming: 7 bases; J trimming: 2 bases; junction bases outside the gene matches: 10. CDR1 is MNHEY and CDR2 is SMNVEV in the germline V gene (reference sequence). The length of the CDR3 is 16 residues. CDR3 loop: CASTTLRDRGTYEQYF. The CDR3 nucleotides read TGTGCCAGCACCACCCTCCGGGACAGGGGGACCTACGAGCAGTACTTC.

This chain links TRBV5-6 with TRBJ2-7; a possible D gene is TRBD1 (5 bases). The CDR3 totals 19 residues. Deletions cut 4 bases from V and 0 bases from J, with 26 bases between. The V gene's germline CDR1 is SGHDT and CDR2 YYEEEE. The CDR3 sequence: CASSDGRTRDGFYSYEQYF. In DNA form, the CDR3 reads TGTGCCAGCAGCGATGGCCGGACCAGGGATGGTTTCTACTCCTACGAGCAGTACTTC. Based on the CDR3 plus reference TRBV5-6 and TRBJ2-7, the full variable domain is DAGVTQSPTHLIKTRGQQVTLRCSPKSGHDTVSWYQQALGQGPQFIFQYYEEEERQRGNFPDRFSGHQFPNYSSELNVNALLLGDSALYLCASSDGRTRDGFYSYEQYFGPGTRLTVT.

This clone showed up just a few times. The rearrangement uses TRBV7-2 and TRBJ2-3; 9 positions match TRBD2. The V and J ends lost 4 bases and 7 bases, in that order; junction bases with no gene match: 6. Per the germline V gene, CDR1 is SGHTA and CDR2 is FQGNSA. CDR3 length: 14 amino acids. DNA of the CDR3: TGTGCCAGCAGCTCCCGGACTAGCGCTAATACGCAGTATTTT. Translated: CASSSRTSANTQYF.

This rearrangement joins TRBV19 to TRBJ2-5, with TRBD2 as a possible D gene (7 bases). Judging by the DNA end, TRBJ2-7 fits better; the J call may be wrong. Germline-derived CDR1 and CDR2 are LNHDA and SQIVND (reference sequence). The CDR3 sequence is 14 residues long. The CDR3 nucleotides read TGTGCCAGTAGTCGGGGGGCTTCGGGTAACGAGCAGTACTTC. The encoded protein is CASSRGASGNEQYF.

The rearrangement uses TRBV5-4 and TRBJ2-3; D is undetermined. The germline CDR1 and CDR2 sequences are SGHNT and YYREEE (reference sequence). The CDR3 is 13 amino acids. V was cut by 1 base and J by 1 base, with 4 bases left in between. CDR3 loop: CASSLSGTDTQYF. Written as DNA, the CDR3 is TGTGCCAGCAGCTTGTCTGGCACAGATACGCAGTATTTT.

The rearrangement joins TRBV28 to TRBJ1-3; D is ambiguous. CDR3 size: 15 residues. Germline CDR1 reads MDHEN; CDR2 reads SYDVKM. The V and J ends lost 5 bases and 5 bases respectively, with 16 bases between them. CDR3 protein: CASSPPGNPRNTIYF. CDR3 DNA sequence: TGTGCCAGCAGTCCCCCCGGTAACCCCCGAAACACCATATATTTT.

CDR3 coding DNA: TGTGCCAGCAGCGCGGGACAGACGAAACTGTTTTTT. Protein product: CASSAGQTKLFF. The rearrangement uses TRBV5-4 and TRBJ1-4; 7 bases agree with TRBD1. The CDR3 runs 12 residues. From germline, CDR1 is SGHNT and CDR2 YYREEE (reference sequence). Trimming removed 4 bases from V and 11 bases from J; junction bases left unmatched: 5.

This clone was detected only once. V gene TRBV7-6 combines with J gene TRBJ1-3, with 7 positions matching TRBD1. The CDR3 is 15 residues long. Trimming took 4 bases from V and 4 from J; bases not matched to a gene: 7. Germline V CDR1 and CDR2: SGHVS, FNYEAQ. The CDR3 loop reads CASSSNRGLGNTIYF. The CDR3, as DNA: TGTGCCAGCAGCTCCAACAGGGGTCTAGGAAACACCATATATTTT. Combining the CDR3 with reference TRBV7-6 and TRBJ1-3 gives the whole variable domain GAGVSQSPRYKVTKRGQDVALRCDPISGHVSLYWYRQALGQGPEFLTYFNYEAQQDKSGLPNDRFSAERPEGSISTLTIQRTEQRDSAMYRCASSSNRGLGNTIYFGEGSWLTVV.

The chain recombines TRBV5-6 with TRBJ1-1; 8 nucleotides agree with TRBD1. The CDR3 extends over 14 amino acids. After removal of 4 bases from V and 5 bases from J, the junction contained 7 bases not matched to a gene. CDR1 is SGHDT and CDR2 is YYEEEE in the germline V gene. As DNA, the CDR3 is TGTGCCAGCAGCATAGGACAGGGTTTGACTGAAGCTTTCTTT. Its translation: CASSIGQGLTEAFF.

The J gene is TRBJ2-3, the V gene TRBV2; 10 bases map to TRBD2. The CDR3 is 15 amino acids. V shed 2 bases, J shed 8 bases, and the junction held 7 bases outside the gene matches. The germline CDR1 and CDR2 sequences are SNHLY and FYNNEI. The CDR3 DNA is TGTGCCAGCAGTGAATTCAAAGCGGGAGGGCCTACGCAGTATTTT. It codes for CASSEFKAGGPTQYF.

The chain joins TRBV19 to TRBJ1-6, with D perhaps TRBD1 (5 bases). Looked up from germline, CDR1 is LNHDA and CDR2 is SQIVND (reference sequence). The CDR3 length is 15 residues. V lost 4 bases and J lost 0, with 7 bases in between. CDR3 sequence reads: CASSKDISYNSPLHF. The DNA for the CDR3 is TGTGCCAGTAGTAAGGACATCTCCTATAATTCACCCCTCCACTTT. Full variable domain (rest looked up from reference TRBV19 and TRBJ1-6): DGGITQSPKYLFRKEGQNVTLSCEQNLNHDAMYWYRQDPGQGLRLIYYSQIVNDFQKGDIAEGYSVSREKKESFPLTVTSAQKNPTAFYLCASSKDISYNSPLHFGNGTRLTVT.

The chain carries TRBV7-2 and TRBJ1-5; 8 bases align to TRBD1. Trimming removed 3 bases from V and 0 bases from J; junction bases left unmatched: 13. Germline CDR1 is SGHTA and CDR2 is FQGNSA. The CDR3 spans 19 residues. In nucleotides, the CDR3 is TGTGCCAGCAGCTTGCACAGGGGGTTCTCGACCGATAGCAATCAGCCCCAGCATTTT. It translates to CASSLHRGFSTDSNQPQHF.

The chain carries TRBV2 and TRBJ2-6; D is possibly TRBD2 (6 bases). CDR3 size: 16 residues. Looked up from germline, CDR1 is SNHLY and CDR2 is FYNNEI. Trimming left V 7 bases short and J 4 bases short, with 17 bases between. The CDR3: CASTLMGGGGANVLTF. Written as DNA, the CDR3 is TGTGCCAGCACCCTAATGGGGGGTGGCGGGGCCAACGTCCTGACTTTC. Supplemented by reference TRBV2 and TRBJ2-6, the full variable domain reads EPEVTQTPSHQVTQMGQEVILRCVPISNHLYFYWYRQILGQKVEFLVSFYNNEISEKSEIFDDQFSVERPDGSNFTLKIRSTKLEDSAMYFCASTLMGGGGANVLTFGAGSRLTVL.

The rearrangement links TRBV11-2 to TRBJ2-7; 7 bases are a match to TRBD1. The V segment lost 4 bases and the J segment 3 bases; nucleotides outside the gene matches: 6. The germline gives CDR1 SGHAT, CDR2 FQNNGV. This CDR3 is built from 14 residues. The CDR3: CASSSGGVNYEQYF. The DNA of the CDR3 is TGTGCCAGCAGCTCAGGGGGAGTCAACTACGAGCAGTACTTC. Looking up the rest from reference TRBV11-2 and TRBJ2-7 gives the full variable domain: EAGVAQSPRYKIIEKRQSVAFWCNPISGHATLYWYQQILGQGPKLLIQFQNNGVVDDSQLPKDRFSAERLKGVDSTLKIQPAKLEDSAVYLCASSSGGVNYEQYFGPGTRLTVT.

The V and J genes are TRBV10-3 and TRBJ1-3; D is unclear. CDR3 length: 16 amino acids. Germline loops: CDR1 ENHRY, CDR2 SYGVKD. V was shortened by 6 bases and J by 2 bases, with 17 bases between the two germline ends. CDR3 bases: TGTGCCATCAGACCGATTACCACTAATACTGGAAACACCATATATTTT. This gives the protein CAIRPITTNTGNTIYF.

The chain has TRBV30 and TRBJ1-6; possible D gene TRBD1, 5 bases. The CDR3 is made up of 12 amino acids. The V and J ends lost 4 bases and 10 bases respectively, with 11 bases between them. Germline CDR1 and CDR2: GTSNPN and SVGIG (reference sequence). The DNA for the CDR3 is TGTGCCTGGAAAGGGGTTAACTCACCCCTCCACTTT. It yields the protein CAWKGVNSPLHF. The whole variable domain, remainder taken from reference TRBV30 and TRBJ1-6, is SQTIHQWPATLVQPVGSPLSLECTVEGTSNPNLYWYRQAAGRGLQLLFYSVGIGQISSEVPQNLSASRPQDRQFILSSKKLLLSDSGFYLCAWKGVNSPLHFGNGTRLTVT.

V and J are TRBV10-3 and TRBJ1-4; 9 nucleotides align to TRBD1. In germline, CDR1 is ENHRY, CDR2 SYGVKD. CDR3 size: 14 residues. V trimming: 6 bases; J trimming: 6 bases; junction bases outside the gene matches: 5. The CDR3 loop reads CAIRETGGDEKLFF. Written as DNA, the CDR3 is TGTGCCATCAGAGAAACAGGGGGCGATGAAAAACTGTTTTTT.

The chain couples TRBV11-3 to TRBJ2-1; TRBD2 is a possible D gene (6 bases). This CDR3 is built from 15 residues. V was clipped by 1 base and J by 7 bases, with 14 bases between them. Germline V gives CDR1 SGHNT, CDR2 YENEEA. This chain's CDR3 is CASSLGVGLPNEQFF. The CDR3 DNA sequence: TGTGCCAGCAGCTTAGGTGTTGGACTACCAAATGAGCAGTTCTTC.

The genes are TRBV7-9 and TRBJ1-1; 7 bases match TRBD1. This CDR3 has 13 residues. J was trimmed by 1 base and V by 5 bases; bases with no gene match: 1. CDR1 SEHNR and CDR2 FQNEAQ come from the germline V gene (reference sequence). This CDR3 is CASSRQGNTEAFF. The CDR3 DNA is TGTGCCAGCAGCCGACAGGGGAACACTGAAGCTTTCTTT.